The 6 T cell receptor beta chains listed next were all sequenced from one sample in a study of Ad26.COV2.S vaccination and SARS-CoV-2 variants. The treatment: about 20 received Ad26.COV2.S at low or high dose, single or two shots; a few received placebo; per-sample allocation not given. The study sampled participants on day 63 after the first vaccine or placebo injection. Data came from immunoSEQ multiplex PCR; TCRdb stores just in-frame clones and leaves some out. Of about 330,000 clones detected, 90% appear once; the ten largest clones hold about 5%. Sequencing was performed on peripheral blood, taken in a trial of Ad26.COV2.S vaccine versus placebo. These receptors came from a person between 18 and 60 years old who received the Ad26.COV2.S COVID-19 vaccine or a placebo.

This chain uses TRBV9 with TRBJ1-2; D is undetermined. V lost 7 bases and J 2 bases, leaving 12 bases between the germline ends. The germline gives CDR1 SGDLS, CDR2 YYNGEE. This CDR3 has 13 amino acids. The chain's CDR3 is CASGRIGNYGYTF. The DNA for the CDR3 is TGTGCCAGCGGCAGAATAGGGAACTATGGCTACACCTTC.

The chain has TRBV6-2 or TRBV6-3 and TRBJ2-2; 10 bases fit TRBD2. CDR1 is MNHEY and CDR2 is SVGEGT in the germline V gene. Losses at the gene ends were 1 base for V and 10 bases for J; bases not matched to a gene: 3. This CDR3 has 14 residues. The CDR3 bases are TGTGCCAGCAGTTACTTTAGCGGGAGGACGGAGCTGTTTTTT. Translating gives CASSYFSGRTELFF.

The CDR3 protein is CASSGGQGDQPQHF. CDR3 sequence (DNA): TGTGCCAGCAGCGGAGGACAGGGGGATCAGCCCCAGCATTTT. J is TRBJ1-5 and V is TRBV9; 10 bases fit TRBD1. Germline V lookup: CDR1 SGDLS, CDR2 YYNGEE. V was pared by 3 bases and J by 5 bases, with 2 bases of the junction left unmatched. The CDR3 has 14 amino acids.

The chain couples TRBV5-1 to TRBJ2-1, with 7 bases lining up with TRBD1. With V trimmed by 5 bases and J by 1 base, 15 bases remained unmatched. Per germline, CDR1 SGHRS and CDR2 YFSETQ. The CDR3 contains 18 residues. The chain's CDR3 is CASSRGTGQAKSYNEQFF. The CDR3 coding sequence is TGCGCCAGCAGTCGAGGAACAGGACAGGCGAAATCCTACAATGAGCAGTTCTTC.

V gene TRBV2 combines with J gene TRBJ2-7, with D hard to call. This CDR3 spans 14 amino acids. Trimming took off 9 bases at V and 5 bases at J, with 20 bases between the two ends. Germline loops: CDR1 SNHLY, CDR2 FYNNEI. This CDR3 is CASLKVGERNEQYF. The CDR3 DNA reads as TGTGCCAGTTTAAAGGTTGGCGAAAGGAACGAGCAGTACTTC.

This chain joins TRBV10-3 and TRBJ1-1; 7 bases are shared with TRBD1. This CDR3 has 14 amino acids. The ends lost 6 bases at V and 1 base at J; junction bases unmatched: 5. The V gene's germline CDR1 is ENHRY and CDR2 SYGVKD. In DNA, the CDR3 is TGTGCCATCAGCCAGGGGGGGAAGAACACTGAAGCTTTCTTT. Protein product: CAISQGGKNTEAFF.